These 30 T cell receptor beta chains were all obtained from the same sample, sequenced in a study of blood T cell repertoires in COVID-19. Produced via immunoSEQ multiplex PCR; TCRdb's table is partial and in-frame only. This sample yields about 89,000 clones, of which 88% are seen a single time; around 0.44% belongs to the top ten. Sequenced material: peripheral blood. The receptors shown here come from a man in his fifties or sixties with acute or convalescent COVID-19.

This chain connects TRBV14 to TRBJ2-7; 11 bases are shared with TRBD1. Germline V gives CDR1 SGHDN, CDR2 FVKESK. CDR3 length: 14 amino acids. V lost 4 bases to trimming and J lost 2 bases; unmatched junction nucleotides: 1. The CDR3 loop reads CASSLGQGAYEQYF. DNA for the CDR3: TGTGCCAGCAGCCTGGGACAGGGGGCCTACGAGCAGTACTTC.

The chain carries TRBV14 and TRBJ2-7; TRBD2 might be the D (6 bases). CDR3 length equals 14 residues. Trimming cost V 1 base and J 2 bases, with 9 bases left between them. CDR1 is SGHDN and CDR2 is FVKESK in the germline V gene. The CDR3 is CASSQGLVPYEQYF. For the CDR3, the DNA is TGTGCCAGCAGCCAAGGACTAGTCCCCTACGAGCAGTACTTC.

This clone was seen only a few times. V gene TRBV6-5 combines with J gene TRBJ1-5, with TRBD1 matching 7 bases. Germline lookup yields CDR1 MNHEY and CDR2 SVGAGI. Trimming removed 7 bases from V and 3 bases from J; junction bases left unmatched: 9. CDR3 size: 15 residues. CDR3 loop: CASILDTGVNQPQHF. CDR3 DNA sequence: TGTGCCAGCATTCTTGATACAGGGGTCAATCAGCCCCAGCATTTT.

The chain recombines TRBV9 with TRBJ2-7; 7 bases are shared with TRBD2. The length of the CDR3 is 15 residues. CDR1 SGDLS and CDR2 YYNGEE come from the germline V gene. V lost 4 bases to trimming and J lost 7 bases; unmatched junction nucleotides: 14. In nucleotides, the CDR3 is TGTGCCAGCAGCTCCCAGGGAGGGAGGGCCGGAGAGCAGTACTTC. This translates into CASSSQGGRAGEQYF.

J is TRBJ2-3 and V is TRBV18; D is possibly TRBD1 (6 bases). V shed 1 base and J shed 3 bases, with 11 bases lying between them. Per germline, CDR1 KGHSH and CDR2 LQKENI. CDR3 length equals 15 residues. The CDR3 DNA reads as TGTGCCAGCTCACCACTGATTAGGGGGACAGATACGCAGTATTTT. Translating it yields CASSPLIRGTDTQYF. Full variable domain (remainder filled in from reference TRBV18 and TRBJ2-3): NAGVMQNPRHLVRRRGQEARLRCSPMKGHSHVYWYRQLPEEGLKFMVYLQKENIIDESGMPKERFSAEFPKEGPSILRIQQVVRGDSAAYFCASSPLIRGTDTQYFGPGTRLTVL.

V is TRBV5-5 and J is TRBJ1-1, with TRBD1 as a possible D gene (6 bases). The length of the CDR3 is 14 residues. V shed 4 bases and J shed 3 bases, with 13 bases lying between them. From germline, CDR1 is SGHKS and CDR2 YYEKEE (reference sequence). Here the CDR3 reads CASSGPTGDTEAFF. CDR3 sequence (DNA): TGTGCCAGCAGCGGACCGACAGGAGACACTGAAGCTTTCTTT. The variable domain in full, with the rest retrieved from reference TRBV5-5 and TRBJ1-1, is DAGVTQSPTHLIKTRGQQVTLRCSPISGHKSVSWYQQVLGQGPQFIFQYYEKEERGRGNFPDRFSARQFPNYSSELNVNALLLGDSALYLCASSGPTGDTEAFFGQGTRLTVV.

This clone was observed a handful of times. The chain uses TRBV18 and TRBJ1-2, with D unresolved. V lost 0 bases to trimming and J lost 6 bases, with 8 bases between them. Germline CDR1 and CDR2: KGHSH and LQKENI. This CDR3 is built from 13 residues. In DNA, the CDR3 is TGTGCCAGCTCACCACCAACGGGGAATGGCTACACCTTC. This codes for CASSPPTGNGYTF.

J is TRBJ2-2 and V is TRBV30, with 9 bases that match TRBD1. Per the germline V gene, CDR1 is GTSNPN and CDR2 is SVGIG (reference sequence). The ends lost 3 bases at V and 7 bases at J; junction bases unmatched: 6. The CDR3 covers 14 residues. The DNA for the CDR3 is TGTGCCTGGAGGGGACAGGGAATAATCGGGGAGCTGTTTTTT. This translates into CAWRGQGIIGELFF. Filled out from reference TRBV30 and TRBJ2-2, the complete variable domain reads SQTIHQWPATLVQPVGSPLSLECTVEGTSNPNLYWYRQAAGRGLQLLFYSVGIGQISSEVPQNLSASRPQDRQFILSSKKLLLSDSGFYLCAWRGQGIIGELFFGEGSRLTVL.

The CDR3 DNA follows: TGTGCCAGCTCACCCAGTTACACAGATACGCAGTATTTT. This sequence encodes CASSPSYTDTQYF. The V gene is TRBV18, the J gene TRBJ2-3; D ambiguous. V lost 3 bases, J lost 2 bases, and 6 bases lay in between. Germline CDR1 is KGHSH and CDR2 is LQKENI. CDR3 length equals 13 residues. Together with reference TRBV18 and TRBJ2-3, the CDR3 gives the full variable domain: NAGVMQNPRHLVRRRGQEARLRCSPMKGHSHVYWYRQLPEEGLKFMVYLQKENIIDESGMPKERFSAEFPKEGPSILRIQQVVRGDSAAYFCASSPSYTDTQYFGPGTRLTVL.

This chain connects TRBV11-2 to TRBJ2-7, with 8 bases fitting TRBD2. Looked up from germline, CDR1 is SGHAT and CDR2 is FQNNGV. V was clipped by 2 bases and J by 4 bases; unmatched bases: 7. This CDR3 is built from 15 residues. DNA of the CDR3: TGTGCCAGCAGCTTAACCCCGGGAGGGCCTTACGAGCAGTACTTC. Translating gives CASSLTPGGPYEQYF.

V usage is TRBV9 and J usage is TRBJ1-3, with D possibly TRBD1 on 6 matching bases. The length of the CDR3 is 15 residues. Trimming took 3 bases from V and 0 from J, leaving 10 bases between them. Per the germline V gene, CDR1 is SGDLS and CDR2 is YYNGEE. The CDR3 DNA sequence: TGTGCCAGCAGCGCAATACAGGGCTCTGGAAACACCATATATTTT. Protein product: CASSAIQGSGNTIYF.

This chain uses TRBV2 with TRBJ1-1; TRBD1 matches at 7 bases. The V segment lost 6 bases and the J segment 4 bases; nucleotides outside the gene matches: 5. Germline values: CDR1 SNHLY, CDR2 FYNNEI. The CDR3 is 13 amino acids. The CDR3 is CASRPGTVTEAFF. CDR3 sequence (DNA): TGTGCCAGCAGACCCGGGACAGTCACTGAAGCTTTCTTT.

CDR3 region: CASSFRRASTGELFF. CDR3 DNA: TGCGCCAGCAGCTTTAGGCGGGCTTCGACCGGGGAGCTGTTTTTT. The chain joins TRBV5-1 to TRBJ2-2; tentatively, D is TRBD2 (5 bases). Trimming stripped 2 bases from V and 5 bases from J, with 13 bases between. Germline V CDR1 and CDR2: SGHRS, YFSETQ. The CDR3 is 15 residues long.

The J gene is TRBJ1-6, the V gene TRBV7-2; 7 bases agree with TRBD1. This CDR3 comprises 15 residues. Germline loops: CDR1 SGHTA, CDR2 FQGNSA. The V segment lost 3 bases and the J segment 5 bases; nucleotides outside the gene matches: 4. Written as DNA, the CDR3 is TGTGCCAGCAGCTTCGAAGGGACAGATAATTCACCCCTCCACTTT. This sequence encodes CASSFEGTDNSPLHF.

The chain is built from TRBV9 and TRBJ2-2, with D unresolved. This CDR3 region has 13 residues. Looked up from germline, CDR1 is SGDLS and CDR2 is YYNGEE. Between the trimmed V and J ends, which lost 0 bases and 10 bases, there was a span of 10 bases. The CDR3 reads CASSVENQEELFF. The CDR3 DNA sequence: TGTGCCAGCAGCGTAGAAAACCAGGAGGAGCTGTTTTTT.

Only one count was recorded for this clone. The V gene is TRBV6-6, the J gene TRBJ2-1; tentatively, D is TRBD2 (5 bases). The germline V and J ends were trimmed by 4 bases and 5 bases, with 9 bases remaining between them. CDR3 size: 13 residues. Germline CDR1 reads MNHNY; CDR2 reads SVGAGI (reference sequence). CDR3 sequence: CASSSLRDNEQFF. DNA for the CDR3: TGTGCCAGCAGTTCTTTGAGGGACAATGAGCAGTTCTTC.

The chain combines TRBV24-1 with TRBJ1-1; 11 bases are shared with TRBD1. V lost 4 bases and J lost 4; bases outside the gene matches: 7. The CDR3 contains 16 residues. From germline, CDR1 is KGHDR and CDR2 SFDVKD. CDR3 in amino acids: CATSEDRGREGTEAFF. The CDR3 region has the DNA TGTGCCACCAGTGAGGACAGGGGGCGAGAGGGCACTGAAGCTTTCTTT.

The chain recombines TRBV6-5 with TRBJ1-5; TRBD1 agrees at 8 bases. The V gene's germline CDR1 is MNHEY and CDR2 SVGAGI. The CDR3 length is 14 residues. V was pared by 6 bases and J by 7 bases, with 8 bases of the junction left unmatched. The DNA of the CDR3 is TGTGCCAGCAGCGCGGACAGGGCCGGGCAGCCCCAGCATTTT. Translated: CASSADRAGQPQHF.

This chain links TRBV30 with TRBJ1-4, with 8 bases fitting TRBD1. With V trimmed by 7 bases and J by 7 bases, 5 bases remained unmatched. This CDR3 spans 12 amino acids. The germline gives CDR1 GTSNPN, CDR2 SVGIG (reference sequence). The CDR3 sequence: CASGQGLEKLFF. CDR3 nucleotide sequence: TGTGCCTCAGGACAGGGACTTGAAAAACTGTTTTTT.

This clone came up once. The rearrangement joins TRBV11-3 to TRBJ1-5; D is perhaps TRBD1 (6 bases). V shed 3 bases and J shed 1 base, with 16 bases lying between them. Per the germline V gene, CDR1 is SGHNT and CDR2 is YENEEA. The CDR3 covers 17 residues. DNA of the CDR3: TGTGCCAGCAGCTTCCGAAACCAGGGGTACAGCAATCAGCCCCAGCATTTT. It is translated as CASSFRNQGYSNQPQHF.

This chain joins TRBV10-2 and TRBJ2-1; 8 bases match TRBD2. The V gene end was trimmed by 7 bases and the J gene end by 4 bases; junction bases not matched to a gene: 6. The germline V gene has CDR1 WSHSY and CDR2 SAAADI. The CDR3 consists of 14 residues. The CDR3 coding sequence is TGCGCCAGCATATTCTCTAGCGGGTACAATGAGCAGTTCTTC. Protein: CASIFSSGYNEQFF.

This clone was recorded only once. V usage is TRBV5-6 and J usage is TRBJ1-2; 8 bases line up with TRBD1. CDR1 is SGHDT, CDR2 YYEEEE, per germline. The V segment lost 4 bases and the J segment 9 bases; nucleotides outside the gene matches: 14. This CDR3 contains 15 residues. The CDR3 region is CASSTPRDRISSYTF. For the CDR3, the DNA is TGTGCCAGCAGCACCCCCCGGGACAGGATTTCCAGCTACACCTTC.

The chain recombines TRBV11-3 with TRBJ2-1; tentative D call: TRBD2 (6 bases). Germline values: CDR1 SGHNT, CDR2 YENEEA. V was shortened by 1 base and J by 2 bases, with 9 bases between the two germline ends. This CDR3 has 15 amino acids. In DNA, the CDR3 is TGTGCCAGCAGCTTAGGACTAGGCCCCTACAATGAGCAGTTCTTC. Residues: CASSLGLGPYNEQFF.

The chain uses TRBV9 and TRBJ2-5; 8 bases line up with TRBD2. The CDR3 has 15 residues. With 4 bases clipped from V and 2 bases from J, the junction kept 7 bases outside the gene matches. Germline V gene data show CDR1 as SGDLS and CDR2 as YYNGEE. The CDR3 reads CASSLTGTSQETQYF. CDR3 in DNA: TGTGCCAGCAGCCTGACCGGGACTAGTCAAGAGACCCAGTACTTC.

The sample holds a few counts of this clone. V gene TRBV11-1 combines with J gene TRBJ2-2; 8 bases align to TRBD1. Germline V CDR1 and CDR2: SGHAT, FQDESV (reference sequence). The trim removed 8 bases at V and 7 bases at J, leaving 9 bases unmatched. The CDR3 totals 14 residues. Here the CDR3 reads CASRENRGSGELFF. DNA of the CDR3: TGTGCCAGCCGAGAAAACAGGGGGAGCGGGGAGCTGTTTTTT.

V gene TRBV11-2 combines with J gene TRBJ1-5; TRBD1 matches at 10 bases. The length of the CDR3 is 17 residues. Germline loops: CDR1 SGHAT, CDR2 FQNNGV. The J segment lost 11 bases and the V segment lost 0 bases, leaving 13 bases of the junction unmatched. The CDR3 here is CASSLDGDRGSRGSQHF. CDR3 coding DNA: TGTGCCAGCAGCTTAGATGGGGACAGGGGCTCCCGGGGGTCCCAGCATTTT.

This clone has more than one count but fewer than ten. The chain joins TRBV7-2 to TRBJ1-5, with 10 bases fitting TRBD1. The CDR3 has 17 amino acids. Germline V lookup: CDR1 SGHTA, CDR2 FQGNSA. The ends lost 5 bases at V and 2 bases at J; junction bases unmatched: 9. CDR3 in amino acids: CASSPGTGDFRNQPQHF. The DNA for the CDR3 is TGTGCCAGCAGCCCCGGGACAGGGGATTTTCGCAATCAGCCCCAGCATTTT.

The chain employs TRBV11-2 and TRBJ1-2; D might be TRBD1 (5 bases). The CDR3 spans 13 residues. The germline V gene has CDR1 SGHAT and CDR2 FQNNGV. V was pared by 5 bases and J by 8 bases, with 15 bases between. CDR3 residues: CASSLGRGQGYTF. In DNA form, the CDR3 reads TGTGCCAGCAGCCTTGGGAGGGGTCAGGGCTACACCTTC. Full variable domain (missing parts from reference TRBV11-2 and TRBJ1-2): EAGVAQSPRYKIIEKRQSVAFWCNPISGHATLYWYQQILGQGPKLLIQFQNNGVVDDSQLPKDRFSAERLKGVDSTLKIQPAKLEDSAVYLCASSLGRGQGYTFGSGTRLTVV.

This clone occurred a few times. This chain uses TRBV11-3 with TRBJ2-5; 7 bases are a match to TRBD1. J gave up 2 bases and V 5 bases, and 2 bases lay outside the gene matches. The CDR3 covers 13 residues. Looked up from germline, CDR1 is SGHNT and CDR2 is YENEEA. The CDR3 region is CASSRDSQETQYF. For the CDR3, the DNA is TGTGCCAGCAGCAGGGACAGTCAAGAGACCCAGTACTTC. Drawing the rest from reference TRBV11-3 and TRBJ2-5, the complete variable domain is EAGVVQSPRYKIIEKKQPVAFWCNPISGHNTLYWYLQNLGQGPELLIRYENEEAVDDSQLPKDRFSAERLKGVDSTLKIQPAELGDSAVYLCASSRDSQETQYFGPGTRLLVL.

The chain has TRBV11-2 and TRBJ1-2; the D is unclear. Between the trimmed V and J ends, which lost 1 base and 0 bases, there was a span of 9 bases. CDR3 length: 15 amino acids. From germline, CDR1 is SGHAT and CDR2 FQNNGV. CDR3 protein: CASSLVETTNYGYTF. Written as DNA, the CDR3 is TGTGCCAGCAGCTTAGTCGAGACAACTAACTATGGCTACACCTTC.